What follows is one T cell receptor beta chain and its context. Antigen specificity is unknown. The data were produced by immunoSEQ multiplex PCR, yet TCRdb's version contains in-frame clones alone and is incomplete. The sample lists about 150,000 clones; about nine tenths were seen once. The data were obtained in a study of T cell responses to AZD1222 COVID-19 vaccine. CDR3 length: 14 residues. Germline assignment: CDR1 MDHEN and CDR2 SYDVKM. Trimming took off 7 bases at V and 10 bases at J, with 17 bases between the two ends. Whole-study results and caveats: There were mostly white British donors and more females than males, and clonal diversity was possibly underestimated. Among spike-specific TCRs, nearly half reportedly target unmutated variant regions.

The source of this sequence is an adult in good health. This chain links TRBV28 with TRBJ1-6; maybe TRBD1 (5 bases). The material was peripheral blood, obtained on day 0 of AZD1222 vaccination. For the CDR3, the DNA is TGTGCCAGCACCAAACCCGGGGGTGGGTCACCCCTCCACTTT. It codes for CASTKPGGGSPLHF. Based on the CDR3 plus reference TRBV28 and TRBJ1-6, the full variable domain is DVKVTQSSRYLVKRTGEKVFLECVQDMDHENMFWYRQDPGLGLRLIYFSYDVKMKEKGDIPEGYSVSREKKERFSLILESASTNQTSMYLCASTKPGGGSPLHFGNGTRLTVT.